One sample yielded the 10 T cell receptor beta chains listed below, sequenced in a study of molecular identifiers for immune sequencing clone quantification. TCRdb re-called the PCR reads through MiXCR, storing one row per CDR3 protein. The data contain about 300,000 distinct CDR3 sequences, 20% to 25% of them singletons. The material sequenced was naive CD8+ T cells from blood, with Jurkat cell RNA spiked in. As for subset: FACS-sorted CD8+CD4-CCR7+CD45RA+ naive T cells. The receptors shown here come from a human donor in good health. Some libraries in this study had Jurkat cell RNA spiked in.

In this sample, this clonotype turned up many times. The rearrangement links TRBV6-5 to TRBJ2-3; 13 positions agree with TRBD2. This CDR3 comprises 17 residues. V shed 5 bases, J shed 2 bases, and the junction held 7 bases outside the gene matches. The V gene's germline CDR1 is MNHEY and CDR2 SVGAGI. Here the CDR3 reads CASSQPGLAGNTDTQYF. CDR3 nucleotides: TGTGCCAGCAGTCAACCGGGACTAGCGGGGAACACAGATACGCAGTATTTT.

This clonotype was counted ten times or more. The chain recombines TRBV27 with TRBJ2-7, with D possibly matching TRBD2 (5 bases). This CDR3 is 13 amino acids long. Trimming stripped 8 bases from V and 3 bases from J, with 14 bases between. Per the germline V gene, CDR1 is MNHEY and CDR2 is SMNVEV (reference sequence). CDR3 coding DNA: TGTGCCAGCGGGTTCGGGGTTTTCTACGAGCAGTACTTC. Amino acid sequence: CASGFGVFYEQYF.

The chain couples TRBV29-1 to TRBJ2-1; no reliable D call. The CDR3 contains 14 residues. V gave up 1 base and J gave up 5 bases, with 12 bases separating them. Germline values: CDR1 SQVTM, CDR2 ANQGSEA. CDR3 in amino acids: CSVEGERIDNEQFF. CDR3 sequence (DNA): TGCAGCGTTGAAGGGGAAAGAATCGACAATGAGCAGTTCTTC.

The table lists this clonotype with many counts. The V gene is TRBV27, the J gene TRBJ2-5; 9 bases line up with TRBD2. Germline lookup yields CDR1 MNHEY and CDR2 SMNVEV (reference sequence). V was pared by 8 bases and J by 1 base, with 11 bases of the junction left unmatched. This CDR3 comprises 16 residues. The CDR3 spells CASGSPGSGGQETQYF. The CDR3 nucleotides read TGTGCCAGCGGATCGCCCGGTAGCGGGGGCCAAGAGACCCAGTACTTC.

A note on this clonotype: This may be a read error, as it is one base from a much larger clone. V and J are TRBV6-2 or TRBV6-3 and TRBJ2-3; no firm D call. This CDR3 contains 16 residues. V dropped 0 bases and J dropped 3 bases, with 13 bases sitting between them. CDR1 is MNHEY and CDR2 is SVGEGT in the germline V gene. CDR3 sequence (DNA): TGTGCCAGCAGTTACTCTGACGGCGACCCGACAGATACGCAGTATTTT. Encoded protein: CASSYSDGDPTDTQYF.

This clonotype was found a few times. The chain combines TRBV19 with TRBJ2-3; D is unresolved. V shed 2 bases and J shed 2 bases, with 5 bases lying between them. CDR1 and CDR2 (germline): LNHDA, SQIVND (reference sequence). The CDR3 totals 13 residues. The CDR3: CASSIKSTDTQYF. The CDR3 DNA follows: TGTGCCAGTAGTATAAAGTCCACAGATACGCAGTATTTT.

This clonotype was detected ten times or more. The rearrangement links TRBV7-9 to TRBJ2-7; 7 positions agree with TRBD2. Germline V gene data show CDR1 as SEHNR and CDR2 as FQNEAQ (reference sequence). The CDR3 runs to 12 residues. Trimming removed 5 bases from V and 6 bases from J; junction bases left unmatched: 4. This CDR3 reads CASSDLAAEQYF. DNA of the CDR3: TGTGCCAGCAGCGATCTAGCGGCCGAGCAGTACTTC. Complete variable domain (other parts from reference TRBV7-9 and TRBJ2-7): DTGVSQNPRHKITKRGQNVTFRCDPISEHNRLYWYRQTLGQGPEFLTYFQNEAQLEKSRLLSDRFSAERPKGSFSTLEIQRTEQGDSAMYLCASSDLAAEQYFGPGTRLTVT.

This clonotype was seen at least ten times. Here the CDR3 reads CASSQFIGSSYNEQFF. The CDR3 DNA sequence: TGTGCCAGCAGCCAATTTATCGGTAGCTCCTACAATGAGCAGTTCTTC. This rearrangement joins TRBV14 to TRBJ2-1, with D unclear. Looked up from germline, CDR1 is SGHDN and CDR2 is FVKESK. With 2 bases removed from V and 0 bases from J, the gap between germline ends came to 11 bases. The CDR3 has 16 residues.

This clonotype came up many times. The chain recombines TRBV29-1 with TRBJ2-5, with D tentatively TRBD1 (6 bases). Germline CDR1 is SQVTM and CDR2 is ANQGSEA. The V end was cut by 0 bases, the J end by 7 bases, with 18 bases between. This CDR3 spans 15 amino acids. CDR3 nucleotides: TGCAGCGTTGAAGAGCGGTTGGGACACACGGGGACCCAGTACTTC. It codes for CSVEERLGHTGTQYF.

This clonotype showed up many times. This rearrangement joins TRBV7-2 to TRBJ1-1; perhaps TRBD1 as D (5 bases). Germline V gene data show CDR1 as SGHTA and CDR2 as FQGNSA. The CDR3 runs 13 residues. With 7 bases removed from V and 3 bases from J, the gap between germline ends came to 12 bases. DNA for the CDR3: TGTGCCAGCAAGCCAGGGTTTCACACTGAAGCTTTCTTT. As protein: CASKPGFHTEAFF.